Presented here are 30 T cell receptor beta chains from one specimen sequenced in a study of T cell responses to AZD1222 COVID-19 vaccine. Generated by immunoSEQ multiplex PCR, the TCRdb table keeps only in-frame clones and is missing some. The data contain tens of thousands of clones, approximately 90% of them seen just once; the ten biggest clones take up approximately 4.9%. The sequences come from peripheral blood, collected on day 0 of AZD1222 vaccination. The receptors shown here come from an adult in good health.

The chain recombines TRBV5-5 with TRBJ1-4, with TRBD1 matching over 7 bases. Germline CDR1 reads SGHKS; CDR2 reads YYEKEE (reference sequence). The CDR3 contains 15 residues. J was trimmed by 5 bases and V by 3 bases; bases with no gene match: 7. The CDR3 region has the DNA TGTGCCAGCAGCTCTAGGACAGGCCAAAATGAAAAACTGTTTTTT. It yields the protein CASSSRTGQNEKLFF.

V gene TRBV19 combines with J gene TRBJ2-4; D perhaps matches TRBD2 (6 bases). V lost 7 bases and J lost 4, with 14 bases in between. This CDR3 is built from 14 residues. The germline V gene has CDR1 LNHDA and CDR2 SQIVND (reference sequence). The chain's CDR3 is CASTQPGEKNIQYF. The CDR3 DNA sequence: TGTGCCAGTACCCAACCGGGGGAAAAAAACATTCAGTACTTC.

This clone has just one count. The rearrangement uses TRBV19 and TRBJ1-4; maybe TRBD1 (6 bases). Trimming left V 4 bases short and J 4 bases short, with 10 bases between. CDR1 LNHDA and CDR2 SQIVND come from the germline V gene (reference sequence). The CDR3 runs to 14 residues. The CDR3 sequence is CASSTGQNNEKLFF. Here the CDR3 DNA reads TGTGCCAGTAGTACAGGACAGAATAATGAAAAACTGTTTTTT. Using reference TRBV19 and TRBJ1-4 for the parts outside the CDR3, the full variable domain is DGGITQSPKYLFRKEGQNVTLSCEQNLNHDAMYWYRQDPGQGLRLIYYSQIVNDFQKGDIAEGYSVSREKKESFPLTVTSAQKNPTAFYLCASSTGQNNEKLFFGSGTQLSVL.

This clone was detected only a few times. The rearrangement links TRBV10-3 to TRBJ2-2; D ambiguous. Per the germline V gene, CDR1 is ENHRY and CDR2 is SYGVKD. CDR3 length equals 12 residues. V gave up 3 bases and J gave up 7 bases, with 6 bases separating them. The CDR3 sequence is CAISEADGELFF. In DNA form, the CDR3 reads TGTGCCATCAGTGAAGCTGACGGGGAGCTGTTTTTT.

The rearrangement links TRBV9 to TRBJ1-1; possible D gene TRBD1, 6 bases. The CDR3 totals 14 residues. Germline V gene data show CDR1 as SGDLS and CDR2 as YYNGEE. Trimming shortened V by 3 bases and J by 8 bases, and 17 bases separated the two germline ends. CDR3 nucleotides: TGTGCCAGCAGCGGCGGACGGAGGGGACAAGAAGCTTTCTTT. This encodes CASSGGRRGQEAFF.

This chain uses TRBV6-1 with TRBJ2-3; D may correspond to TRBD1 or TRBD2 (5 bases each). CDR1 and CDR2 (germline): MNHNS, SASEGT. V was trimmed by 3 bases and J by 1 base, leaving 14 bases between them. The CDR3 consists of 16 residues. CDR3 region: CASSDDRGGRTDTQYF. CDR3 bases: TGTGCCAGCAGTGACGACCGTGGGGGTCGCACAGATACGCAGTATTTT.

The genes are TRBV15 and TRBJ2-2; TRBD1 aligns across 8 bases. The CDR3 runs 15 residues. Germline-derived CDR1 and CDR2 are LNHNV and YYDKDF (reference sequence). V trimming: 3 bases; J trimming: 2 bases; junction bases outside the gene matches: 2. CDR3: CATSRDRANTGELFF. The CDR3 DNA reads as TGTGCCACCAGCAGGGACAGGGCTAACACCGGGGAGCTGTTTTTT.

The V gene is TRBV6-5, the J gene TRBJ2-3, with D possibly being TRBD1 or TRBD2 (6 bases each). Germline V gene data show CDR1 as MNHEY and CDR2 as SVGAGI. The CDR3 spans 15 residues. V was cut by 0 bases and J by 8 bases, with 15 bases left in between. The chain's CDR3 is CASSYSGGPGGTQYF. The CDR3 coding sequence is TGTGCCAGCAGTTACTCGGGGGGCCCGGGCGGTACGCAGTATTTT.

This clone was detected only once. The rearrangement links TRBV5-1 to TRBJ1-2; no firm D call. The CDR3 is 13 residues long. The germline V and J ends were trimmed by 0 bases and 2 bases, with 5 bases remaining between them. Per the germline V gene, CDR1 is SGHRS and CDR2 is YFSETQ. This CDR3 reads CASSLGHNYGYTF. The DNA for the CDR3 is TGCGCCAGCAGCTTGGGGCACAACTATGGCTACACCTTC.

This chain joins TRBV5-1 and TRBJ2-5; D possibly corresponds to TRBD2 (5 bases). CDR3 length: 13 residues. V lost 3 bases and J 5 bases, leaving 11 bases between the germline ends. CDR1 and CDR2 (germline): SGHRS, YFSETQ. The CDR3 sequence: CASSSLGVETQYF. The CDR3 DNA is TGCGCCAGCAGCTCCCTGGGAGTGGAGACCCAGTACTTC.

The chain employs TRBV5-1 and TRBJ1-2; D uncertain. Germline V CDR1 and CDR2: SGHRS, YFSETQ. The germline V and J ends were trimmed by 5 bases and 3 bases, with 8 bases remaining between them. This CDR3 spans 12 amino acids. The CDR3 region is CASSKEDYGYTF. CDR3 sequence (DNA): TGCGCCAGCAGTAAGGAGGACTATGGCTACACCTTC. The full variable domain, its missing parts supplied by reference TRBV5-1 and TRBJ1-2, is KAGVTQTPRYLIKTRGQQVTLSCSPISGHRSVSWYQQTPGQGLQFLFEYFSETQRNKGNFPGRFSGRQFSNSRSEMNVSTLELGDSALYLCASSKEDYGYTFGSGTRLTVV.

This clone was detected only once. The chain employs TRBV5-1 and TRBJ1-3, with D possibly being TRBD1 (6 bases). V was trimmed by 4 bases and J by 2 bases, leaving 16 bases between them. This CDR3 has 16 residues. Germline CDR1 and CDR2: SGHRS and YFSETQ. The CDR3 region has the DNA TGCGCCAGCAGCCCCGGGACACTGCATACTGGAAACACCATATATTTT. Encoded protein: CASSPGTLHTGNTIYF.

This clone was recorded once. The chain links TRBV5-8 to TRBJ1-6; possible D gene TRBD1, 5 bases. The V and J ends lost 1 base and 7 bases respectively, with 12 bases between them. This CDR3 is 15 amino acids long. Per germline, CDR1 SGHTS and CDR2 YDEGEE. CDR3 nucleotide sequence: TGTGCCAGCAGCTTGTCGGGGGTGATAAATTCACCCCTCCACTTT. The encoded protein is CASSLSGVINSPLHF.

The rearrangement joins TRBV25-1 to TRBJ2-5, with D possibly being TRBD1 (7 bases). V was shortened by 4 bases and J by 5 bases, with 14 bases between the two germline ends. CDR1 is MGHDK and CDR2 is SYGVNS in the germline V gene. The CDR3 contains 14 residues. DNA of the CDR3: TGTGCCAGCAGTGTTGGAGGGGGCGGTGAGACCCAGTACTTC. It specifies CASSVGGGGETQYF.

This chain joins TRBV11-2 and TRBJ1-5; D unclear. The germline V gene encodes CDR1 SGHAT and CDR2 FQNNGV. This CDR3 is 12 amino acids long. With 3 bases removed from V and 6 bases from J, the gap between germline ends came to 6 bases. The chain's CDR3 is CASSLSGQPQHF. The CDR3 region has the DNA TGTGCCAGCAGCTTGAGTGGTCAGCCCCAGCATTTT.

This chain connects TRBV4-1 to TRBJ1-2; D is undetermined. CDR3 length equals 14 residues. Germline V gene lookup returns CDR1 MGHRA and CDR2 YSYEKL. V was pared by 1 base and J by 5 bases, with 11 bases between. The CDR3 loop is CASSQGVPPYGYTF. For the CDR3, the DNA is TGCGCCAGCAGCCAAGGCGTCCCACCTTATGGCTACACCTTC.

This clone came up once. The chain uses TRBV19 and TRBJ1-5; D unresolved. Germline-derived CDR1 and CDR2 are LNHDA and SQIVND (reference sequence). The germline V and J ends were trimmed by 10 bases and 6 bases, with 19 bases remaining between them. The CDR3 loop spans 14 amino acids. CDR3 amino acids: CATLGGSSSQPQHF. The DNA of the CDR3 is TGTGCCACCTTAGGAGGGTCATCAAGTCAGCCCCAGCATTTT.

This chain connects TRBV18 to TRBJ1-4; 9 positions match TRBD1. Germline trimming cut 2 bases from V and 7 bases from J; bases unmatched to any gene: 8. Germline assignment: CDR1 KGHSH and CDR2 LQKENI. CDR3 length: 16 residues. The CDR3 is CASSPFGQGSSEKLFF. CDR3 in DNA: TGTGCCAGCTCACCATTCGGACAGGGGTCCAGTGAAAAACTGTTTTTT.

The V call is TRBV4-1, the J call TRBJ1-4, with 8 bases aligning to TRBD1. Germline CDR1 MGHRA, CDR2 YSYEKL. The CDR3 consists of 13 residues. J was trimmed by 7 bases and V by 7 bases; bases with no gene match: 5. CDR3: CASKDRAGEKLFF. Written as DNA, the CDR3 is TGCGCCAGCAAGGACAGGGCAGGTGAAAAACTGTTTTTT.

This rearrangement joins TRBV6-5 to TRBJ1-5; perhaps TRBD1 as D (5 bases). The CDR3 covers 13 residues. Deletions cut 6 bases from V and 4 bases from J, with 10 bases between. Looked up from germline, CDR1 is MNHEY and CDR2 is SVGAGI. The CDR3 DNA reads as TGTGCCAGCAGGGGGGGAAGTAATCAGCCCCAGCATTTT. It translates to CASRGGSNQPQHF.

The chain employs TRBV2 and TRBJ2-6, with no clear D. This CDR3 is 15 amino acids long. V dropped 8 bases and J dropped 5 bases, with 16 bases sitting between them. Germline V lookup: CDR1 SNHLY, CDR2 FYNNEI. The CDR3 protein is CASGSFGGWANVLTF. The CDR3 DNA follows: TGTGCCAGCGGGTCCTTCGGCGGATGGGCCAACGTCCTGACTTTC.

The chain recombines TRBV6-5 with TRBJ1-1, with a weak D call TRBD1 (5 bases). CDR3 length equals 15 residues. Germline V CDR1 and CDR2: MNHEY, SVGAGI. Trimming removed 6 bases from V and 0 bases from J, with 14 bases in between. CDR3 sequence: CASRVLTAMNTEAFF. The CDR3 DNA reads TGTGCCAGCAGAGTTTTGACAGCCATGAACACTGAAGCTTTCTTT.

This chain connects TRBV2 to TRBJ1-2, with a possible D match to TRBD1 (6 bases). CDR1 is SNHLY and CDR2 is FYNNEI in the germline V gene. Trimming pared 1 base from V and 7 bases from J, leaving 13 bases between. The CDR3 totals 14 residues. CDR3 in amino acids: CASSEGGQRFGYTF. CDR3 DNA sequence: TGTGCCAGCAGTGAAGGCGGACAGAGATTTGGCTACACCTTC.

V gene TRBV7-3 combines with J gene TRBJ2-5; unclear D gene. The germline V and J ends were trimmed by 1 base and 5 bases, with 8 bases remaining between them. The germline CDR1 and CDR2 sequences are SGHTA and FQGTGA. The CDR3 loop spans 13 amino acids. In nucleotides, the CDR3 is TGTGCCAGCAGCTTAAGGGCGAGGGAGACCCAGTACTTC. Its protein product is CASSLRARETQYF.

This chain links TRBV5-1 with TRBJ2-2; perhaps TRBD1 as D (6 bases). Trimming removed 5 bases at V and 3 bases at J, with 8 bases between. In germline, CDR1 is SGHRS, CDR2 YFSETQ. This CDR3 has 13 amino acids. The CDR3 nucleotides read TGCGCCAGCAGGGACAGTGACACCGGGGAGCTGTTTTTT. Translating it yields CASRDSDTGELFF.

V usage is TRBV10-2 and J usage is TRBJ1-1; D not resolved. The CDR3 totals 16 residues. Trimming took 3 bases from V and 7 from J, leaving 21 bases between them. Germline lookup yields CDR1 WSHSY and CDR2 SAAADI. The CDR3, as DNA: TGCGCCAGCAGTGATCGGAGCGTTTATAGGTCTGGTGAAGCTTTCTTT. Its protein is CASSDRSVYRSGEAFF.

This sequence joins TRBV27 and TRBJ1-2; 9 bases are a match to TRBD1. The ends lost 3 bases at V and 2 bases at J; junction bases unmatched: 4. Germline V lookup: CDR1 MNHEY, CDR2 SMNVEV (reference sequence). The CDR3 totals 15 residues. The CDR3 nucleotides are TGTGCCAGCAGTTTGAAAGGACAGGGGAACTATGGCTACACCTTC. Residues: CASSLKGQGNYGYTF.

The chain uses TRBV11-2 and TRBJ2-5; D might be TRBD1 or TRBD2, each matching 5 bases. The V end was cut by 7 bases, the J end by 0 bases, with 18 bases between. Germline values: CDR1 SGHAT, CDR2 FQNNGV. There are 16 residues in the CDR3. DNA of the CDR3: TGTGCCAGCACCGGCCTAGGGGAGCCCTACCAAGAGACCCAGTACTTC. Amino acids: CASTGLGEPYQETQYF.

To note about this clone: A junction boundary mismatches the germline segment, possibly from a read error. This rearrangement joins TRBV3-1 (or the pseudogene TRBV3-2) to TRBJ2-1; D ambiguous. The CDR3 runs 12 residues. CDR1 and CDR2 from the germline V gene are LGHDT and YNNKEL (reference sequence). Written as DNA, the CDR3 is TGTGCCAGCAGCAGGTCCTACAATAAGCAGTTCTTC. It yields the protein CASSRSYNKQFF.

V usage is TRBV15 and J usage is TRBJ1-2; TRBD1 matches 9 bases. There are 13 residues in the CDR3. V shed 5 bases, J shed 9 bases, and the junction held 7 bases outside the gene matches. The V gene's germline CDR1 is LNHNV and CDR2 YYDKDF (reference sequence). The CDR3 spells CATSRDRAGRYTF. DNA for the CDR3: TGTGCCACCAGCCGGGACAGGGCGGGACGCTACACCTTC.